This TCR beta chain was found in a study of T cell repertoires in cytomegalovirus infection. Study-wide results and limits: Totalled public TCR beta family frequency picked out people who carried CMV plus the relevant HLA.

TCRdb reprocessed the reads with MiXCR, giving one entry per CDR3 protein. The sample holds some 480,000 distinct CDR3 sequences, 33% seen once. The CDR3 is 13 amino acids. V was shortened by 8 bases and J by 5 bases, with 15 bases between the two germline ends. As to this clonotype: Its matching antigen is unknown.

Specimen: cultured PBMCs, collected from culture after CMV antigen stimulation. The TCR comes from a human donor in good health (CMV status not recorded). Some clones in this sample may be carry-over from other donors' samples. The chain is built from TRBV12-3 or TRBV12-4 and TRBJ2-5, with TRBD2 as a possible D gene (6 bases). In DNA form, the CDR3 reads TGTGCCAGCCGCCGGGGGACTTGGGAGACCCAGTACTTC. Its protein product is CASRRGTWETQYF.